The rows below give T cell receptor beta chains drawn from one sample of a study of neurological immune-mediated disorders. MiXCR was run by TCRdb on the 5' RACE reads, yielding one entry per CDR3 protein. This table holds approximately 41,000 distinct CDR3 sequences, approximately 15% found once. Sequencing input: CD4+ T cells from blood. The receptor source for this set is a woman aged 60 to 75 with HTLV-1-associated myelopathy (HAM/TSP). Each CDR3 is given without its conserved first and last residue. Fields, in order: CDR3 protein, CDR3 length, J gene, V gene.

CDR3aa: ASSLPGAANTGELF; len: 14; j_gene: TRBJ2-2; v_gene: TRBV5-1
CDR3aa: ASSSASGSAGELF; len: 13; j_gene: TRBJ2-2; v_gene: TRBV5-1
CDR3aa: SASLGYFNQPQH; len: 12; j_gene: TRBJ1-5; v_gene: TRBV20-1
CDR3aa: ASSFSGARNEKLF; len: 13; j_gene: TRBJ1-4; v_gene: TRBV7-7
CDR3aa: ASSFSGGENYGYT; len: 13; j_gene: TRBJ1-2; v_gene: TRBV7-2
CDR3aa: ASNRDRGPNEQF; len: 12; j_gene: TRBJ2-1; v_gene: TRBV19
CDR3aa: ATRTGRRGSYGYT; len: 13; j_gene: TRBJ1-2; v_gene: TRBV15
CDR3aa: ASSLAFYNEQF; len: 11; j_gene: TRBJ2-1; v_gene: TRBV7-6
CDR3aa: ASSLGQTNTGELF; len: 13; j_gene: TRBJ2-2; v_gene: TRBV18
CDR3aa: ATSDTRTSGGAPTQY; len: 15; j_gene: TRBJ2-3; v_gene: TRBV24-1
CDR3aa: SATPRATNEKLF; len: 12; j_gene: TRBJ1-4; v_gene: TRBV20-1
CDR3aa: ASSQEGGPAGSYNEQF; len: 16; j_gene: TRBJ2-1; v_gene: TRBV4-1
CDR3aa: ATSRDPQRGRGETQY; len: 15; j_gene: TRBJ2-5; v_gene: TRBV15
CDR3aa: ASSRERGGLETQY; len: 13; j_gene: TRBJ2-5; v_gene: TRBV7-9
CDR3aa: ASRDGQGAFYGYT; len: 13; j_gene: TRBJ1-2; v_gene: TRBV3-1
CDR3aa: SAEQVEAF; len: 8; j_gene: TRBJ1-1; v_gene: TRBV20-1
CDR3aa: ASSLAGSSTNEKLF; len: 14; j_gene: TRBJ1-4; v_gene: TRBV5-1
CDR3aa: ASSIGRAYNEQF; len: 12; j_gene: TRBJ2-1; v_gene: TRBV6-6
CDR3aa: ASSPGGIYEQY; len: 11; j_gene: TRBJ2-7; v_gene: TRBV18
CDR3aa: ASSLSLAGVYEQY; len: 13; j_gene: TRBJ2-7; v_gene: TRBV28
CDR3aa: ASSTGTGGGGELF; len: 13; j_gene: TRBJ2-2; v_gene: TRBV5-1
CDR3aa: SAKTSGGLVEDTQY; len: 14; j_gene: TRBJ2-3; v_gene: TRBV20-1